Listed below are T cell receptor beta chains from one sample, sequenced in a study of shared clonotypes between healthy human individuals. Data came from immunoSEQ multiplex PCR; TCRdb stores just in-frame clones and leaves some out. This table has some 2.1 million clones, over 85% appearing once. Sequenced material: naive CD4+ T cells sorted from blood. These receptors were collected from a man aged 18 to 30 in good health. Both conserved end residues are trimmed from each CDR3. The order of the fields is V gene, CDR3 protein.

V gene: TRBV4-2; CDR3 protein: ASSQETGGMNTEAF
V gene: TRBV18; CDR3 protein: ASSGPPGGTEAF
V gene: TRBV28; CDR3 protein: ASSPGQGGSPLH
V gene: TRBV7-2; CDR3 protein: ASSLTMAGNTIY
V gene: TRBV30; CDR3 protein: ACQWDPRSEQY
V gene: TRBV5-4; CDR3 protein: ASSPPGTKRGETQY
V gene: TRBV25-1; CDR3 protein: ASSDRTGEGYT
V gene: TRBV30; CDR3 protein: ACSGTAISEQY
V gene: TRBV6-5; CDR3 protein: ASSQGSLNWEQY
V gene: TRBV5-4; CDR3 protein: ASSLAVLAGGSYNEQF
V gene: TRBV30; CDR3 protein: AWSVLPYNSPLH
V gene: TRBV18; CDR3 protein: ASSPYLGDVNTEAF
V gene: TRBV19; CDR3 protein: ASSGSGLGGSEQF
V gene: TRBV28; CDR3 protein: ASSQRTGDYGYT
V gene: TRBV19; CDR3 protein: ASSGPPGQASNYGYT
V gene: TRBV30; CDR3 protein: AFRQGNNSPLH
V gene: TRBV7-2; CDR3 protein: ASSLELHREAF
V gene: TRBV30; CDR3 protein: AWSVDRTVEAF
V gene: TRBV4-3; CDR3 protein: ASRPVQGVGNTIY
V gene: TRBV2; CDR3 protein: ASSEGRVSGNEQF
V gene: TRBV29-1; CDR3 protein: SVDTGHVNEQF
V gene: TRBV6-5; CDR3 protein: ASRRGLNTEAF
V gene: TRBV5-1; CDR3 protein: ASRFRAGGPSSTDTQY
V gene: TRBV6-6; CDR3 protein: ASSPRQANTGNTIY
V gene: TRBV5-1; CDR3 protein: ASSQGQGSNEQF
V gene: TRBV7-9; CDR3 protein: ASSLLGISYNEQF
V gene: TRBV29-1; CDR3 protein: SAPGQGGTEAF
V gene: TRBV7-9; CDR3 protein: ASSSGAGGTETQY
V gene: TRBV19; CDR3 protein: ASSIRGETQY
V gene: TRBV6-6; CDR3 protein: ASSYLLASTEAF
V gene: TRBV27; CDR3 protein: ASSLWRMSSYEQY
V gene: TRBV29-1; CDR3 protein: SVSGIYNEQF
V gene: TRBV14; CDR3 protein: ASSQAFHSGGGSPLH
V gene: TRBV27; CDR3 protein: ASSTPPGTNTGELF
V gene: TRBV9; CDR3 protein: ASSVGQGPRRSGNTIY
V gene: TRBV5-4; CDR3 protein: ASSFGRDRATEAF
V gene: TRBV21-1; CDR3 protein: ACVLSYNSPLH
V gene: TRBV18; CDR3 protein: ASSPPNESYEQY
V gene: TRBV5-1; CDR3 protein: ASSEQGYEQY
V gene: TRBV7-2; CDR3 protein: ASSPRDRSIYEQY
V gene: TRBV18; CDR3 protein: ASSPTRGTNYGYT
V gene: TRBV6-6; CDR3 protein: ASSYSGPAGAYEQY
V gene: TRBV7-8; CDR3 protein: ASSFWKERGYSPLH